A single sample gave rise to the 13 T cell receptor beta chains below, sequenced in a study of cytomegalovirus exposure and HLA in healthy donors. It was with 60 Vbeta and 13 Jbeta primers that the PCR ran. The table came from immunoSEQ multiplex PCR; TCRdb's copy has only in-frame clones and leaves some out. The sample has some 78,000 clones, 72% seen once; the top ten hold roughly 10%. The sequencing sample was made of PBMCs. The receptors were gathered from a woman in her 40s in good health and CMV-seropositive.

The J gene is TRBJ2-3, the V gene TRBV6-1; 10 nucleotides agree with TRBD1. V gave up 4 bases and J gave up 2 bases; unmatched junction bases: 6. Germline V gene lookup returns CDR1 MNHNS and CDR2 SASEGT. The CDR3 sequence is 16 residues long. The CDR3 here is CASSGGQGTTTDTQYF. CDR3 DNA sequence: TGTGCCAGCAGTGGGGGACAGGGGACTACCACAGATACGCAGTATTTT.

V usage is TRBV6-5 and J usage is TRBJ1-3; D uncertain. From germline, CDR1 is MNHEY and CDR2 SVGAGI. V dropped 4 bases and J dropped 0 bases, with 10 bases sitting between them. The CDR3 spans 15 residues. In nucleotides, the CDR3 is TGTGCCAGCAGTTCCCCCACCAGCTCTGGAAACACCATATATTTT. Amino acids: CASSSPTSSGNTIYF.

The count of this clone is one. The chain employs TRBV6-1 and TRBJ2-7, with 14 bases matching TRBD2. After removal of 7 bases from V and 2 bases from J, the junction contained 4 bases not matched to a gene. CDR1 and CDR2 (germline): MNHNS, SASEGT. The CDR3 is made up of 15 amino acids. CDR3 residues: CASTQGLAGAYEQYF. The CDR3 DNA sequence: TGTGCCAGCACCCAGGGACTAGCGGGAGCCTACGAGCAGTACTTC.

The chain links TRBV6-5 to TRBJ1-2; D is perhaps TRBD1 (5 bases). Germline V CDR1 and CDR2: MNHEY, SVGAGI. V lost 3 bases to trimming and J lost 4 bases, with 12 bases between them. This CDR3 comprises 14 residues. The CDR3 spells CASSYSRQSYGYTF. CDR3 bases: TGTGCCAGCAGTTATTCGCGACAGAGCTATGGCTACACCTTC.

This rearrangement joins TRBV7-9 to TRBJ2-7; D unclear. Deletions cut 1 base from V and 2 bases from J, with 9 bases between. Per germline, CDR1 SEHNR and CDR2 FQNEAQ (reference sequence). The CDR3 totals 14 residues. This CDR3 is CASSLGGATYEQYF. CDR3 bases: TGTGCCAGCAGCTTAGGCGGCGCGACCTACGAGCAGTACTTC.

Turning to this clone: This CDR3 is also generated by other DNA sequences in the sample. This chain connects TRBV5-1 to TRBJ2-1; 7 nucleotides match TRBD1. The CDR3 covers 15 residues. Germline V lookup: CDR1 SGHRS, CDR2 YFSETQ. The junction had 4 bases not matched to a gene; V was cut back by 4 bases and J by 0 bases. The CDR3 DNA reads TGCGCCAGCAGCCTGGGACAGAGCTCCTACAATGAGCAGTTCTTC. Protein sequence: CASSLGQSSYNEQFF.

This clone was observed once. The chain uses TRBV27 and TRBJ1-5; 9 positions agree with TRBD1. The CDR3 contains 15 residues. The ends lost 4 bases at V and 5 bases at J; junction bases unmatched: 6. Germline CDR1 reads MNHEY; CDR2 reads SMNVEV (reference sequence). The CDR3 DNA sequence: TGTGCCAGCAGTTCGGGACAGGGTAGTTATCAGCCCCAGCATTTT. This encodes CASSSGQGSYQPQHF.

The chain couples TRBV4-2 to TRBJ1-2, with 7 bases aligning to TRBD1. This CDR3 comprises 15 residues. Losses at the gene ends were 1 base for V and 2 bases for J; bases not matched to a gene: 4. CDR1 LGHNA and CDR2 YNFKEQ come from the germline V gene. The CDR3 coding sequence is TGTGCCAGCAGCCAAGTAGGGACAGAGAACTATGGCTACACCTTC. As protein: CASSQVGTENYGYTF.

This clone was observed a handful of times. The chain recombines TRBV9 with TRBJ1-3; perhaps TRBD1 as D (6 bases). This CDR3 contains 17 residues. Germline V CDR1 and CDR2: SGDLS, YYNGEE. V was cut by 0 bases and J by 0 bases, with 13 bases left in between. The DNA for the CDR3 is TGTGCCAGCAGCGTAGGGAAAGGGGGATTCTCTGGAAACACCATATATTTT. Amino acid sequence: CASSVGKGGFSGNTIYF.

V is TRBV19 and J is TRBJ2-2, with TRBD2 matching 7 bases. Looked up from germline, CDR1 is LNHDA and CDR2 is SQIVND (reference sequence). The CDR3 totals 16 residues. V was clipped by 7 bases and J by 1 base; unmatched bases: 9. The CDR3 region is CASMGGARENTGELFF. Here the CDR3 DNA reads TGTGCCAGTATGGGAGGGGCCAGGGAGAACACCGGGGAGCTGTTTTTT.

V is TRBV15 and J is TRBJ2-1; no clear D gene. This CDR3 spans 13 amino acids. Germline V gene sequence: CDR1 LNHNV, CDR2 YYDKDF (reference sequence). With 0 bases removed from V and 13 bases from J, the gap between germline ends came to 13 bases. CDR3 sequence reads: CATSRETSEKQFF. In DNA, the CDR3 is TGTGCCACCAGCAGAGAGACTTCAGAGAAACAGTTCTTC. Supplemented by reference TRBV15 and TRBJ2-1, the full variable domain reads DAMVIQNPRYQVTQFGKPVTLSCSQTLNHNVMYWYQQKSSQAPKLLFHYYDKDFNNEADTPDNFQSRRPNTSFCFLDIRSPGLGDTAMYLCATSRETSEKQFFGPGTRLTVL.

V gene TRBV2 combines with J gene TRBJ1-5, with D unresolved. This CDR3 spans 15 amino acids. The germline V gene has CDR1 SNHLY and CDR2 FYNNEI. Trimming pared 4 bases from V and 1 base from J, leaving 11 bases between. For the CDR3, the DNA is TGTGCCAGCAGTGGTGGAGGGCAAAGCAATCAGCCCCAGCATTTT. It yields the protein CASSGGGQSNQPQHF. Combining the CDR3 with reference TRBV2 and TRBJ1-5 gives the whole variable domain EPEVTQTPSHQVTQMGQEVILRCVPISNHLYFYWYRQILGQKVEFLVSFYNNEISEKSEIFDDQFSVERPDGSNFTLKIRSTKLEDSAMYFCASSGGGQSNQPQHFGDGTRLSIL.

The chain is built from TRBV6-1 and TRBJ2-3; D is unclear. The length of the CDR3 is 13 residues. V was pared by 3 bases and J by 4 bases, with 8 bases between. CDR1 is MNHNS and CDR2 is SASEGT in the germline V gene. CDR3 DNA: TGTGCCAGCAGTGAGGCCGCCTCAGATACGCAGTATTTT. Protein product: CASSEAASDTQYF.